The 17 T cell receptor beta chains below all came from one sample that was sequenced in a study of beta chain features in type 1 diabetes. The isolated RNA, all of it, was reverse transcribed, so expressed TCRB transcripts were what got sequenced. Measured with immunoSEQ multiplex PCR; TCRdb has only the in-frame clones, and not every one. The repertoire holds about 250,000 clones, less than 15% seen once, with about 0.03% in the top ten. The sequenced material came from naive CD4+ T cells from blood. The source is a woman in her thirties or forties in good health.

The chain combines TRBV11-2 with TRBJ2-7; TRBD1 matches at 8 bases. The CDR3 covers 14 residues. CDR1 is SGHAT and CDR2 is FQNNGV in the germline V gene. The ends lost 8 bases at V and 0 bases at J; junction bases unmatched: 6. CDR3 residues: CASRHTGGSYEQYF. Here the CDR3 DNA reads TGTGCCAGCCGCCATACAGGGGGCTCCTACGAGCAGTACTTC.

DNA of the CDR3: TGTGCCAGCAATTCCCCCTACTATGGCTACACCTTC. Amino acid sequence: CASNSPYYGYTF. The V gene is TRBV6-5, the J gene TRBJ1-2, with D unclear. Between the trimmed V and J ends, which lost 7 bases and 3 bases, there was a span of 9 bases. CDR3 size: 12 residues. Germline-derived CDR1 and CDR2 are MNHEY and SVGAGI.

CDR3 DNA sequence: TGTGCCAGCAGCCAAGTAGGGACAGGGGGGTACAATGAGCAGTTCTTC. Amino acids: CASSQVGTGGYNEQFF. The chain is built from TRBV4-2 and TRBJ2-1, with 11 bases identical to TRBD1. With 1 base clipped from V and 4 bases from J, the junction kept 3 bases outside the gene matches. This CDR3 has 16 residues. Germline CDR1 and CDR2: LGHNA and YNFKEQ.

This chain uses TRBV7-2 with TRBJ2-3; 9 bases map to TRBD2. CDR1 and CDR2 (germline): SGHTA, FQGNSA. The junction had 4 bases not matched to a gene; V was cut back by 0 bases and J by 3 bases. The CDR3 has 16 amino acids. This CDR3 reads CASSLAEAGGTDTQYF. Here the CDR3 DNA reads TGTGCCAGCAGCTTAGCGGAGGCGGGGGGGACAGATACGCAGTATTTT.

This clone was seen only a few times. The V and J genes are TRBV9 and TRBJ2-3, with a tentative D call TRBD2 (6 bases). Trimming cost V 3 bases and J 2 bases, with 16 bases left between them. CDR1 and CDR2 from the germline V gene are SGDLS and YYNGEE. This CDR3 has 16 residues. CDR3 bases: TGTGCCAGCAGCGCCCGGCCGGGCGGGGTCACAGATACGCAGTATTTT. The encoded protein is CASSARPGGVTDTQYF.

This clone was seen a handful of times. V is TRBV6-6 and J is TRBJ2-7, with TRBD2 identical over 8 bases. The CDR3 runs to 14 residues. CDR1 is MNHNY and CDR2 is SVGAGI in the germline V gene (reference sequence). The V segment lost 4 bases and the J segment 2 bases; nucleotides outside the gene matches: 4. CDR3 coding DNA: TGTGCCAGCAGTTTGGGCGGGGGGACCTACGAGCAGTACTTC. Amino acid sequence: CASSLGGGTYEQYF.

The chain combines TRBV6-6 with TRBJ2-1; D unresolved. Trimming removed 2 bases from V and 9 bases from J, with 8 bases in between. Germline loops: CDR1 MNHNY, CDR2 SVGAGI (reference sequence). This CDR3 comprises 12 residues. The CDR3 is CASSYPTSEQFF. The CDR3, as DNA: TGTGCCAGCAGTTACCCAACGAGTGAGCAGTTCTTC.

The chain recombines TRBV27 with TRBJ1-4, with TRBD1 matching 7 bases. This CDR3 is built from 13 residues. Germline CDR1 reads MNHEY; CDR2 reads SMNVEV (reference sequence). V was clipped by 8 bases and J by 8 bases; unmatched bases: 8. The CDR3 loop reads CASGRQGEEKLFF. DNA of the CDR3: TGTGCCAGCGGGAGACAGGGTGAAGAAAAACTGTTTTTT.

This clone occurred a few times. The chain combines TRBV4-1 with TRBJ1-1; 12 bases align to TRBD1. Per germline, CDR1 MGHRA and CDR2 YSYEKL. V was clipped by 0 bases and J by 2 bases; unmatched bases: 10. This CDR3 region has 19 residues. The CDR3 sequence: CASSQERSGTGGRNTEAFF. Here the CDR3 DNA reads TGCGCCAGCAGCCAAGAAAGGTCCGGGACAGGGGGCAGAAACACTGAAGCTTTCTTT.

The chain carries TRBV6-1 and TRBJ2-3, with 8 bases aligning to TRBD2. CDR3 length: 16 residues. V shed 3 bases and J 5 bases; nucleotides not matched to a gene: 10. Germline lookup yields CDR1 MNHNS and CDR2 SASEGT. CDR3 sequence (DNA): TGTGCCAGCAGTGAGAGGGACGGGGGGGCCGGAGATACGCAGTATTTT. Its protein product is CASSERDGGAGDTQYF.

The gene calls are TRBV19 and TRBJ2-7; D is possibly TRBD1 (6 bases). The CDR3 loop spans 16 amino acids. Germline assignment: CDR1 LNHDA and CDR2 SQIVND (reference sequence). V lost 6 bases, J lost 4 bases, and 22 bases lay in between. CDR3: CASSTEGNRVEYEQYF. The CDR3 DNA sequence: TGTGCCAGTAGCACTGAAGGGAACAGGGTAGAGTACGAGCAGTACTTC.

The genes are TRBV18 and TRBJ2-7; a weak D match, TRBD1 (6 bases). This CDR3 is 17 amino acids long. Trimming stripped 4 bases from V and 2 bases from J, with 21 bases between. Germline-derived CDR1 and CDR2 are KGHSH and LQKENI. The CDR3: CASSLPSTGKHTYEQYF. The CDR3 region has the DNA TGTGCCAGCTCACTCCCCTCGACAGGAAAACACACCTACGAGCAGTACTTC.

There are a few counts of this clone. This rearrangement joins TRBV27 to TRBJ1-2; TRBD1 agrees at 7 bases. The CDR3 sequence is 16 residues long. The ends lost 5 bases at V and 2 bases at J; junction bases unmatched: 11. CDR1 and CDR2 from the germline V gene are MNHEY and SMNVEV (reference sequence). The CDR3 region has the DNA TGTGCCAGCAGTCCCCGGACAGGAACAAGGAACTATGGCTACACCTTC. Its translation: CASSPRTGTRNYGYTF.

With regard to this clone: The same CDR3 is also encoded by other DNA sequences in this sample. The chain uses TRBV7-2 and TRBJ2-5, with D unresolved. This CDR3 comprises 11 residues. Germline loops: CDR1 SGHTA, CDR2 FQGNSA. The V end lost 5 bases, the J end lost 2 bases, and 3 bases lay between the germline ends. CDR3 DNA: TGTGCCAGCAGCCAACAAGAGACCCAGTACTTC. It is translated as CASSQQETQYF.

The V gene is TRBV7-9, the J gene TRBJ2-7; 8 bases map to TRBD1. The CDR3 sequence is 18 residues long. The trim removed 2 bases at V and 1 base at J, leaving 13 bases unmatched. Looked up from germline, CDR1 is SEHNR and CDR2 is FQNEAQ (reference sequence). The CDR3 loop is CASSLIGTGPRRSYEQYF. The CDR3 nucleotides are TGTGCCAGCAGCTTAATTGGGACAGGCCCTCGGAGGTCCTACGAGCAGTACTTC. The full variable domain, its missing parts supplied by reference TRBV7-9 and TRBJ2-7, is DTGVSQNPRHKITKRGQNVTFRCDPISEHNRLYWYRQTLGQGPEFLTYFQNEAQLEKSRLLSDRFSAERPKGSFSTLEIQRTEQGDSAMYLCASSLIGTGPRRSYEQYFGPGTRLTVT.

J is TRBJ1-5 and V is TRBV19, with 8 bases aligning to TRBD1. The germline gives CDR1 LNHDA, CDR2 SQIVND (reference sequence). The CDR3 is 13 residues long. With 4 bases clipped from V and 11 bases from J, the junction kept 7 bases outside the gene matches. This CDR3 reads CASSTRTGRAQHF. The CDR3 DNA reads as TGTGCCAGTAGTACCCGGACAGGGAGAGCCCAGCATTTT.

The rearrangement links TRBV6-5 to TRBJ1-3, with 7 bases aligning to TRBD1. This CDR3 contains 14 residues. V shed 6 bases, J shed 3 bases, and the junction held 5 bases outside the gene matches. Germline CDR1 and CDR2: MNHEY and SVGAGI. The CDR3 coding sequence is TGTGCCAGCAGAGACAGGGAAAATGGAAACACCATATATTTT. Translated, it gives CASRDRENGNTIYF.